Below, one T cell receptor (beta chain) is given with its context. Germline loops: CDR1 PRHDT, CDR2 FYEKMQ (reference sequence). V was trimmed by 5 bases and J by 3 bases, leaving 8 bases between them. The CDR3 contains 12 residues. This sample is part of a study of early T cells in non-severe SARS-CoV-2 infection. TCRdb redid the calling of the 5' RACE reads with MiXCR, one entry per CDR3 protein. The sample holds about 130,000 distinct CDR3 sequences, about 15% seen once. V gene TRBV13 combines with J gene TRBJ2-7; D is undetermined. The receptor's source is an adult who was a healthcare worker with PCR-confirmed SARS-CoV-2 infection or an uninfected control (not recorded which). The sequencing input was whole blood. The CDR3 sequence is CASSAQDYEQYF. The CDR3 DNA sequence: TGTGCCAGCAGCGCCCAGGACTACGAGCAGTACTTC. Supplemented by reference TRBV13 and TRBJ2-7, the full variable domain reads AAGVIQSPRHLIKEKRETATLKCYPIPRHDTVYWYQQGPGQDPQFLISFYEKMQSDKGSIPDRFSAQQFSDYHSELNMSSLELGDSALYFCASSAQDYEQYFGPGTRLTVT.